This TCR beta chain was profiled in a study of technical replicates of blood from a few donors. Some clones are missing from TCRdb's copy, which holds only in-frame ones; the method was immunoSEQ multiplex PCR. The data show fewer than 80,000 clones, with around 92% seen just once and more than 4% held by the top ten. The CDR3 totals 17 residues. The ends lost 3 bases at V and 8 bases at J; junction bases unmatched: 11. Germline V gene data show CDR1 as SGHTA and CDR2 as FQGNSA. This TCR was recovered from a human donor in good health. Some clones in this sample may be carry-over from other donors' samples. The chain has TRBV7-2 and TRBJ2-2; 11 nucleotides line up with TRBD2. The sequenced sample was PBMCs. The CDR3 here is CASSFSSGGSGTGELFF. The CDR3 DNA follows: TGTGCCAGCAGCTTTTCTAGCGGGGGGAGCGGAACGGGGGAGCTGTTTTTT.